This T cell receptor (beta chain) appears in the sequencing data of a study of cytomegalovirus exposure and HLA in healthy donors. The CDR3 contains 14 residues. Germline V CDR1 and CDR2: SGHVS, FQNEAQ. Study-level points and caveats: It was likely that a cluster of highly shared sequence variants was a sequencing artifact.

This clone was found once. Its antigen is not identified. The PCR contained 60 Vbeta and 13 Jbeta primers. TCRdb's table, derived via immunoSEQ multiplex PCR, lists solely in-frame clones and lacks some. This table has approximately 95,000 clones, 81% appearing once. This rearrangement joins TRBV7-8 to TRBJ2-5, with D possibly matching TRBD1 (5 bases). Near its end, the DNA agrees better with TRBJ2-7, so the J call may be wrong. The clonotype was recovered from a woman in her 70s in good health and CMV-seropositive. Source material: PBMCs. The CDR3 protein is CASSLVQASYEQYF. DNA for the CDR3: TGTGCCAGCAGCTTAGTACAGGCATCCTACGAGCAGTACTTC.